This T cell receptor beta chain is from a study of T cell responses to AZD1222 COVID-19 vaccine. Study observations and caveats: Dominant at 160-218 and 743-854, vaccine-associated CD4 TCRs also spanned spike. Spike-specific TCR breadth and depth rose after two AZD1222 doses.

Assay used: immunoSEQ multiplex PCR; TCRdb lists only in-frame clones, some missing. The sample includes some 100,000 clones, roughly 89% of them seen just once. There are 15 residues in the CDR3. In germline, CDR1 is LNHDA, CDR2 SQIVND (reference sequence). Notes on this clone: Its antigen is not known. Mismatch with germline at one junction end may stem from a read error.

The chain recombines TRBV19 with TRBJ1-6; 7 nucleotides match TRBD1. The source material was peripheral blood, sampled on day 0 of AZD1222 vaccination. The sequence was obtained from an adult in good health. The CDR3 coding sequence is TGTGCCAGTAGAATAGGGGGCTTATTGGATTCACCCCTCCACTTT. Amino acid sequence: CASRIGGLLDSPLHF.